This T cell receptor beta chain was recovered during a study of cytomegalovirus exposure and HLA in healthy donors. Study outcomes and limitations: When a later analysis was performed, an Asian-associated ancestry cluster reportedly had fewer N-insertions than the roughly 690-donor mean. CMV antigen specificity was confirmed in vitro for a few CMV-associated chains.

60 Vbeta and 13 Jbeta primers were used in PCR. Sequencing used immunoSEQ multiplex PCR; TCRdb keeps in-frame clones, though not all of them. The sample lists around 100,000 clones; under 80% were seen once. Germline CDR1 reads KGHSH; CDR2 reads LQKENI. The J segment lost 2 bases and the V segment lost 4 bases, leaving 5 bases of the junction unmatched. The CDR3 spans 16 residues. Healthy bone marrow donors made up the donor group. In regard to this clone: The antigen is not known.

The chain carries TRBV18 and TRBJ2-1; 10 nucleotides line up with TRBD1. Sequenced material: PBMCs. This receptor was obtained from a woman aged 40 to 50 in good health and CMV-seropositive. CDR3 protein: CASSLFGQGAYNEQFF. CDR3 DNA: TGTGCCAGCTCACTTTTTGGACAGGGGGCCTACAATGAGCAGTTCTTC. The whole variable domain, filled in from reference TRBV18 and TRBJ2-1, reads NAGVMQNPRHLVRRRGQEARLRCSPMKGHSHVYWYRQLPEEGLKFMVYLQKENIIDESGMPKERFSAEFPKEGPSILRIQQVVRGDSAAYFCASSLFGQGAYNEQFFGPGTRLTVL.